The rows below give T cell receptor beta chains drawn from one sample of a study of blood T cell repertoires in COVID-19. Libraries were prepared by immunoSEQ multiplex PCR; TCRdb keeps only in-frame clonotypes and omits some of them. The sample lists 210,000 or so clones; about 90% were seen once. Material for sequencing was PBMCs or T cells enriched from blood (not recorded which). These receptors all come from a woman between 45 and 65 years old in a cohort exposed to, infected with or recovered from COVID-19 (not recorded which). CDR3s include the opening cysteine and the closing phenylalanine or tryptophan. The order of the fields is CDR3 protein, CDR3 DNA, V gene, clone size, D gene, J gene, CDR3 length. A D gene is named only where the DNA matches it firmly. The size of a clone is reported for some rows only, either as once, few or many, or as a class for expanded clones.

CASNRQAAQPQHF	TGTGCCAGCAACCGACAGGCGGCTCAGCCCCAGCATTTT	TRBV7-2	once	NA	TRBJ1-5	13
CASSPRGGGNTIYF	TGTGCCAGCAGCCCAAGGGGGGGAGGAAACACCATATATTTT	TRBV3-1/TRBV3-2	NA	NA	TRBJ1-3	14
CASSQHPTGNEQFF	TGTGCCAGCAGCCAACATCCGACGGGCAATGAGCAGTTCTTC	TRBV4-2	few	NA	TRBJ2-1	14
CASSYSQGRLNTEAFF	TGTGCCAGCAGTTACTCACAGGGGAGACTGAACACTGAAGCTTTCTTT	TRBV6-2/TRBV6-3	NA	TRBD1	TRBJ1-1	16
CASAGQAEAFF	TGTGCCAGCGCAGGACAGGCTGAAGCTTTCTTT	TRBV2	NA	TRBD1	TRBJ1-1	11
CASRRDRVDYGYTF	TGTGCCAGCAGGAGAGACAGGGTGGACTATGGCTACACCTTC	TRBV2	once	TRBD1	TRBJ1-2	14
CASSQVAGGGEKLFF	TGTGCCAGCAGCCAAGTGGCGGGGGGCGGTGAAAAACTGTTTTTT	TRBV3-1/TRBV3-2	NA	NA	TRBJ1-4	15
CASSLVGGGYEQYF	TGTGCCAGCAGCTTAGTAGGGGGAGGGTACGAGCAGTACTTC	TRBV7-8	NA	NA	TRBJ2-7	14
CASSQFNGETQYF	TGTGCCAGCAGCCAATTCAACGGGGAGACCCAGTACTTC	TRBV3-1/TRBV3-2	NA	NA	TRBJ2-5	13
CAIRPGQGATDTQYF	TGTGCCATCAGGCCGGGACAGGGAGCAACAGATACGCAGTATTTT	TRBV10-3	once	TRBD1	TRBJ2-3	15
CASTNPGTGEETQYF	TGTGCCAGCACTAATCCCGGGACAGGGGAAGAGACCCAGTACTTC	TRBV5-6	NA	TRBD1	TRBJ2-5	15
CATGDREVSPLHF	TGTGCCACCGGGGACAGGGAGGTTTCACCCCTCCACTTT	TRBV6-5	NA	TRBD1	TRBJ1-6	13
CASSEASYQPQHF	TGTGCCAGCAGCGAAGCCTCGTATCAGCCCCAGCATTTT	TRBV6-1	NA	NA	TRBJ1-5	13
CAIRGTSGPHEQYF	TGTGCCATCAGGGGGACTAGCGGGCCCCACGAGCAGTACTTC	TRBV10-3	NA	TRBD2	TRBJ2-7	14
CSASLGHGLYEQYF	TGCAGTGCTAGTTTGGGACACGGACTCTACGAGCAGTACTTC	TRBV20-1	few	NA	TRBJ2-7	14
CASSTQGRTEAFF	TGTGCCAGCAGCACACAGGGACGCACTGAAGCTTTCTTT	TRBV5-4	NA	NA	TRBJ1-1	13
CASSVYNGELFF	TGTGCCAGCAGCGTATATAACGGGGAGCTGTTTTTT	TRBV9	NA	NA	TRBJ2-2	12
CAIGTGVEAFF	TGTGCCATCGGGACAGGGGTAGAAGCTTTCTTT	TRBV10-3	NA	TRBD1	TRBJ1-1	11
CASSSGSDSYEQYF	TGCGCCAGCAGCTCCGGTTCCGACTCCTACGAGCAGTACTTC	TRBV5-1	NA	NA	TRBJ2-7	14
CASSLSGQHNFPYNEQFF	TGCGCCAGCAGCTTAAGTGGACAGCACAACTTTCCCTACAATGAGCAGTTCTTC	TRBV5-1	NA	NA	TRBJ2-1	18
CASSLDVGRYEQYF	TGTGCCAGCAGCTTAGATGTGGGGCGCTACGAGCAGTACTTC	TRBV11-1	NA	NA	TRBJ2-7	14
CASGLARGQEHNQPQHF	TGTGCTAGTGGTTTGGCCCGGGGACAGGAGCACAATCAGCCCCAGCATTTT	TRBV12-5	NA	TRBD1	TRBJ1-5	17
CAISRDHNSPLHF	TGTGCCATAAGCCGGGATCATAATTCACCCCTCCACTTT	TRBV19	NA	NA	TRBJ1-6	13
CASSPPGGAAGYTF	TGTGCCAGCAGCCCCCCGGGGGGCGCGGCTGGCTACACCTTC	TRBV7-3	NA	NA	TRBJ1-2	14
CASREGRTYNEKLFF	TGTGCCAGCAGGGAGGGACGGACTTATAATGAAAAACTGTTTTTT	TRBV11-2	NA	NA	TRBJ1-4	15
CASSQGLAGGEYF	TGTGCCAGCAGCCAAGGACTAGCGGGGGGGGAGTACTTC	TRBV3-1/TRBV3-2	NA	TRBD2	TRBJ2-7	13
CASSQDAILTGDDEQFF	TGCGCCAGCAGCCAAGATGCGATCCTTACAGGGGATGATGAGCAGTTCTTC	TRBV4-3	NA	TRBD1	TRBJ2-1	17
CASSQTTTGETQYF	TGTGCCAGCAGCCAGACTACAACTGGGGAGACCCAGTACTTC	TRBV4-2	NA	NA	TRBJ2-5	14
CASSPIRDYTEAFF	TGTGCCAGCAGCCCCATCCGGGATTACACTGAAGCTTTCTTT	TRBV6-6	NA	NA	TRBJ1-1	14
CASSQDIPSGAGVGNKNIQYF	TGTGCCAGCAGCCAAGATATCCCTAGCGGGGCAGGGGTTGGTAACAAAAACATTCAGTACTTC	TRBV3-1/TRBV3-2	once	TRBD2	TRBJ2-4	21
CASSQSRQGSYGYTF	TGTGCCAGCAGCCAATCCAGGCAGGGAAGTTATGGCTACACCTTC	TRBV3-1/TRBV3-2	NA	NA	TRBJ1-2	15
CASSLVGALPGETQYF	TGCGCCAGCAGCTTGGTTGGGGCACTCCCAGGGGAGACCCAGTACTTC	TRBV5-1	NA	NA	TRBJ2-5	16
CASSLTAGVDQPQHF	TGCGCCAGCAGCTTGACGGCAGGGGTAGATCAGCCCCAGCATTTT	TRBV5-1	NA	NA	TRBJ1-5	15
CASSGAPETQYF	TGTGCCAGCAGTGGAGCGCCGGAGACGCAGTATTTT	TRBV27	NA	NA	TRBJ2-3	12
CASSLIVAGGPLDEQFF	TGTGCCAGCAGCTTAATAGTAGCGGGGGGGCCTCTGGATGAGCAGTTCTTC	TRBV7-2	NA	TRBD2	TRBJ2-1	17
CASSFGTSGPYEQYF	TGTGCCAGCAGCTTCGGGACTAGCGGCCCCTACGAGCAGTACTTC	TRBV11-2	NA	TRBD2	TRBJ2-7	15
CASSQMTGVRTGELFF	TGTGCCAGCAGCCAAATGACAGGGGTTCGGACCGGGGAGCTGTTTTTT	TRBV14	NA	TRBD1	TRBJ2-2	16
CASSSGTGRYEQYF	TGCGCCAGCAGTTCCGGGACAGGGAGGTACGAGCAGTACTTC	TRBV10-1	NA	TRBD1	TRBJ2-7	14
CASSREGGTGELFF	TGTGCCAGCAGCCGTGAAGGGGGCACCGGGGAGCTGTTTTTT	TRBV3-1/TRBV3-2	NA	NA	TRBJ2-2	14
CASSLTGGSYNEQFF	TGTGCCAGCAGCTTAACGGGGGGCAGTTACAATGAGCAGTTCTTC	TRBV5-4	NA	NA	TRBJ2-1	15
CASSLGGREHQPQHF	TGTGCCAGCAGCTTAGGGGGTAGGGAGCACCAGCCCCAGCATTTT	TRBV7-2	once	NA	TRBJ1-5	15
CASSRQGHQPQHF	TGTGCCAGCAGCCGCCAGGGGCATCAGCCCCAGCATTTT	TRBV5-8	NA	NA	TRBJ1-5	13
CASSIDLYLWPQHF	TGTGCCAGTAGTATAGATCTATACCTGTGGCCCCAGCATTTT	TRBV19	NA	NA	TRBJ1-5	14